This entry lists 15 T cell receptor beta chains sequenced from one sample in a study of monozygotic twins with inflammatory bowel disease. From its re-call of the 5' RACE reads, TCRdb lists each CDR3 protein once, without DNA. This listing includes about 420,000 distinct CDR3 sequences. Specimen: blood. The origin of the receptors is a human donor with ulcerative colitis or Crohn's disease, or a healthy co-twin of an affected twin (not recorded which).

The chain has TRBV30 and TRBJ1-3; the TCRdb D gene call, TRBD1, has no DNA to confirm it. The CDR3 is made up of 14 amino acids. Germline CDR1 reads GTSNPN; CDR2 reads SVGIG (reference sequence). CDR3 residues: CAWGLGAAGNTIYF. The full variable domain, in which reference TRBV30 and TRBJ1-3 provide the parts outside the CDR3, is SQTIHQWPATLVQPVGSPLSLECTVEGTSNPNLYWYRQAAGRGLQLLFYSVGIGQISSEVPQNLSASRPQDRQFILSSKKLLLSDSGFYLCAWGLGAAGNTIYFGEGSWLTVV.

The V call is TRBV3-1, the J call TRBJ1-2; without DNA, the TCRdb call of TRBD1 cannot be checked. Germline V gene data show CDR1 as LGHDT and CDR2 as YNNKEL (reference sequence). The CDR3 spans 16 residues. CDR3 in amino acids: CASSQDPGQPHYGYTF. The entire variable domain, with the rest obtained from reference TRBV3-1 and TRBJ1-2, is as follows: DTAVSQTPKYLVTQMGNDKSIKCEQNLGHDTMYWYKQDSKKFLKIMFSYNNKELIINETVPNRFSPKSPDKAHLNLHINSLELGDSAVYFCASSQDPGQPHYGYTFGSGTRLTVV.

The genes are TRBV2 and TRBJ2-3; TCRdb picks TRBD2, but there is no DNA to check that call. The germline V gene encodes CDR1 SNHLY and CDR2 FYNNEI. The length of the CDR3 is 17 residues. The CDR3 is CASSGGIGGGAINTQYF. Full variable domain (remainder filled in from reference TRBV2 and TRBJ2-3): EPEVTQTPSHQVTQMGQEVILRCVPISNHLYFYWYRQILGQKVEFLVSFYNNEISEKSEIFDDQFSVERPDGSNFTLKIRSTKLEDSAMYFCASSGGIGGGAINTQYFGPGTRLTVL.

The chain has TRBV28 and TRBJ2-1; the TRBD1 assignment by TCRdb is unverifiable without DNA. Looked up from germline, CDR1 is MDHEN and CDR2 is SYDVKM. This CDR3 spans 15 amino acids. CDR3 protein: CASSLRPVSYNEQFF. The full variable domain, in which reference TRBV28 and TRBJ2-1 provide the parts outside the CDR3, is DVKVTQSSRYLVKRTGEKVFLECVQDMDHENMFWYRQDPGLGLRLIYFSYDVKMKEKGDIPEGYSVSREKKERFSLILESASTNQTSMYLCASSLRPVSYNEQFFGPGTRLTVL.

The gene calls are TRBV20-1 and TRBJ2-5; TCRdb selects TRBD1, and the lack of DNA leaves this call unchecked. Germline CDR1 is DFQATT and CDR2 is SNEGSKA (reference sequence). The CDR3 is 13 amino acids. CDR3 region: CSAPPGYKETQYF.

The genes are TRBV7-2 and TRBJ1-2; with no DNA, the TCRdb D assignment of TRBD1 cannot be verified. From germline, CDR1 is SGHTA and CDR2 FQGNSA. The length of the CDR3 is 14 residues. The CDR3 region is CASSLGDRARGYTF.

This rearrangement joins TRBV5-1 to TRBJ2-3. CDR3 length: 15 residues. The germline gives CDR1 SGHRS, CDR2 YFSETQ. The CDR3 here is CASSLEGSVQDTQYF.

The rearrangement uses TRBV9 and TRBJ1-1. This CDR3 contains 15 residues. CDR1 and CDR2 from the germline V gene are SGDLS and YYNGEE. The chain's CDR3 is CASSVGRLTNTEAFF.

This chain uses TRBV27 with TRBJ2-7; TCRdb proposes TRBD2, but this gene call is untestable without DNA. CDR3 length equals 16 residues. Per the germline V gene, CDR1 is MNHEY and CDR2 is SMNVEV (reference sequence). CDR3 amino acids: CASSLFGTSGSYEQYF.

The V gene is TRBV7-2, the J gene TRBJ2-1. CDR3 length: 13 amino acids. Germline V CDR1 and CDR2: SGHTA, FQGNSA. The CDR3 sequence is CASSLAWGGEQFF.

This rearrangement joins TRBV28 to TRBJ2-7. Per germline, CDR1 MDHEN and CDR2 SYDVKM. The CDR3 totals 13 residues. This CDR3 is CASSFMGIYEQYF.

V and J are TRBV25-1 and TRBJ1-1. CDR3 length equals 12 residues. Per the germline V gene, CDR1 is MGHDK and CDR2 is SYGVNS. CDR3 region: CASSPLTGRAFF.

This rearrangement joins TRBV21-1 to TRBJ2-1; TCRdb's D gene call, TRBD1, goes unchecked for lack of DNA. TRBV21-1 is annotated as a pseudogene. CDR3 size: 14 residues. The CDR3 loop is CASSGPGGAGEQFF.

The chain is built from TRBV5-6 and TRBJ2-4; without DNA, the TCRdb call of TRBD2 cannot be checked. The CDR3 has 15 amino acids. Germline CDR1 SGHDT, CDR2 YYEEEE. Here the CDR3 reads CASSLALRGGNIQYF.

This chain joins TRBV14 and TRBJ1-3. From germline, CDR1 is SGHDN and CDR2 FVKESK. CDR3 length equals 16 residues. The CDR3 loop reads CASSLWGQGAGNTIYF.